This note documents a single T cell receptor beta chain sequence. Its target is unknown. The source of the sample is a study of cytomegalovirus exposure and HLA in healthy donors. Study-level findings and limits: In vitro checks showed that a few CMV-associated chains really do target CMV antigens. The investigators catalogued 164 TCR beta chains as cytomegalovirus-associated. Reported performance of the classifier showed diagnosis of cytomegalovirus status with high specificity and sensitivity.

The PCR used 60 Vbeta and 13 Jbeta primers. Sequencing used immunoSEQ multiplex PCR; TCRdb keeps in-frame clones, though not all of them. The top ten clones hold more than 3.5% of a sample with 95,000 to 120,000 clones, roughly 72% of them seen once. V was clipped by 3 bases and J by 4 bases; unmatched bases: 7. The CDR3 runs 16 residues. Germline V gene data show CDR1 as KGHSH and CDR2 as LQKENI. V is TRBV18 and J is TRBJ2-2; TRBD1 aligns across 8 bases. The source material was PBMCs. The receptor's source is a middle-aged woman in good health and CMV-seropositive. CDR3 residues: CASSPPGGYSTGELFF. The CDR3 DNA reads TGTGCCAGCTCACCCCCAGGGGGCTATAGCACCGGGGAGCTGTTTTTT.